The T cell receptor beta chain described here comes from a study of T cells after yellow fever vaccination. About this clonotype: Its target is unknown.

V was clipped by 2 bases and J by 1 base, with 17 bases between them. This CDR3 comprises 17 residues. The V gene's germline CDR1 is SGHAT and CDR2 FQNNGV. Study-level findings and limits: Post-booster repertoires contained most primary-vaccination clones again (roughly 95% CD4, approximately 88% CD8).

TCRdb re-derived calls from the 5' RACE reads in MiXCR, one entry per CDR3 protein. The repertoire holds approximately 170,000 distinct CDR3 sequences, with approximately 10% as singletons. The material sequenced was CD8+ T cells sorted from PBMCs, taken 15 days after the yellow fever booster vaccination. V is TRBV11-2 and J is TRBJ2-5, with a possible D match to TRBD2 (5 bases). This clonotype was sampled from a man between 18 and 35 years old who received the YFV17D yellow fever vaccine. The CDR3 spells CASSLLPSSGPQETQYF. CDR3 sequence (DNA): TGTGCCAGCAGCTTATTACCTTCAAGCGGTCCCCAAGAGACCCAGTACTTC. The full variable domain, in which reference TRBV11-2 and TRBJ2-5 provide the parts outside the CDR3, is EAGVAQSPRYKIIEKRQSVAFWCNPISGHATLYWYQQILGQGPKLLIQFQNNGVVDDSQLPKDRFSAERLKGVDSTLKIQPAKLEDSAVYLCASSLLPSSGPQETQYFGPGTRLLVL.